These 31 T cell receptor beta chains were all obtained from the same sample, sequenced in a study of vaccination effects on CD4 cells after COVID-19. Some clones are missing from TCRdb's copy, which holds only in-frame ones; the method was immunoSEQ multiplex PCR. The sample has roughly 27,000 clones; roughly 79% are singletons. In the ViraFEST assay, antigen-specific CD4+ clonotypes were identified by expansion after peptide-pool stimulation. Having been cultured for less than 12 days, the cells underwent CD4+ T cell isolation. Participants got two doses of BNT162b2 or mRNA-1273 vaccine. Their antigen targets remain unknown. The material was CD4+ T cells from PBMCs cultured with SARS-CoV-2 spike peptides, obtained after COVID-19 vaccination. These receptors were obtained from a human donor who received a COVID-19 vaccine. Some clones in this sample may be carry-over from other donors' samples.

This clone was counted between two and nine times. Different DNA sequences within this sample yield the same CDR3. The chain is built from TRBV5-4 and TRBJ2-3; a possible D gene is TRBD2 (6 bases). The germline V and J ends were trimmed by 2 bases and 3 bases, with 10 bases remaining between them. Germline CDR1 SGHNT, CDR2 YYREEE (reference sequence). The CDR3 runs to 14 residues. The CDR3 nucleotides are TGTGCCAGCAGCTTTGGTGGGGGGACAGATACGCAGTATTTT. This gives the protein CASSFGGGTDTQYF.

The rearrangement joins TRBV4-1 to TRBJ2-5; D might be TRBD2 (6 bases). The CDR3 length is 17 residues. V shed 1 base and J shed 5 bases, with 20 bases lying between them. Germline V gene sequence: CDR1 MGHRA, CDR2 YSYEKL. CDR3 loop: CASSQGLPGSGGETQYF. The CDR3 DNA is TGCGCCAGCAGCCAAGGGTTACCCGGGAGTGGAGGGGAGACCCAGTACTTC.

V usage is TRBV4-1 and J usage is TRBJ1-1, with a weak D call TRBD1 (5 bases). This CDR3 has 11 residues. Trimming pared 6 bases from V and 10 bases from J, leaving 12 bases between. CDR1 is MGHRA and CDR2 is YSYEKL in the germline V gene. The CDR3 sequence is CASRKGVLAFF. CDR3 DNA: TGCGCCAGCAGAAAAGGGGTTTTAGCTTTCTTT.

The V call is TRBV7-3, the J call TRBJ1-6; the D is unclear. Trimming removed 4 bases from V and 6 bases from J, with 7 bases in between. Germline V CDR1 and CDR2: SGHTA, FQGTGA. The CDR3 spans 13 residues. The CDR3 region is CASSSQANSPLHF. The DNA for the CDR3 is TGTGCCAGCAGCTCACAAGCTAATTCACCCCTCCACTTT.

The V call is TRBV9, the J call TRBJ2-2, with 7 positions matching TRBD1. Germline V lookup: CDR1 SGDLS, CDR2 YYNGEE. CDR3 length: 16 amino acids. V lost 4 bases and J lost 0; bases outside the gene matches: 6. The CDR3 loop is CASSLEGGSNTGELFF. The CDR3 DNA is TGTGCCAGCAGCTTAGAAGGGGGCTCGAACACCGGGGAGCTGTTTTTT.

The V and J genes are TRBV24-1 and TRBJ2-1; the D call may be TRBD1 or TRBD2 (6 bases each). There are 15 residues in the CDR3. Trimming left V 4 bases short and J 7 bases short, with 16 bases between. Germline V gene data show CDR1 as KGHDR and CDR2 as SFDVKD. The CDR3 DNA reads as TGTGCCACCAGTGAGTATGGGGGGCGATGGAATGAGCAGTTCTTC. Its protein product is CATSEYGGRWNEQFF.

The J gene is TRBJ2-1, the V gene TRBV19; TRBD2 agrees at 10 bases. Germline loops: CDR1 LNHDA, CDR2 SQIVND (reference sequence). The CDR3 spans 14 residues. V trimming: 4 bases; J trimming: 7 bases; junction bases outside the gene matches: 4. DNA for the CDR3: TGTGCCAGTAGTAGGACTAGCGGTTCTAATGAGCAGTTCTTC. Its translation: CASSRTSGSNEQFF.

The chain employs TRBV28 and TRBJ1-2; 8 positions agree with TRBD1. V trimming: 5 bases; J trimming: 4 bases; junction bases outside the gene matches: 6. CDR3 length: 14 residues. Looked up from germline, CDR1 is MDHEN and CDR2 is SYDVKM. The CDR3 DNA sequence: TGTGCCAGCAGTGGGACAGGAGTAGCCTATGGCTACACCTTC. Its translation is CASSGTGVAYGYTF.

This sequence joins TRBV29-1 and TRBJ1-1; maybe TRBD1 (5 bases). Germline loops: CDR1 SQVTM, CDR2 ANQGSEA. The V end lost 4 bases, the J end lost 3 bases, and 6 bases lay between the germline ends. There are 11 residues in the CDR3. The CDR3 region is CSVGGDTEAFF. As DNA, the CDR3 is TGCAGCGTTGGGGGGGACACTGAAGCTTTCTTT. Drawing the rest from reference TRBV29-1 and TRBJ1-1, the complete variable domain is SAVISQKPSRDICQRGTSLTIQCQVDSQVTMMFWYRQQPGQSLTLIATANQGSEATYESGFVIDKFPISRPNLTFSTLTVSNMSPEDSSIYLCSVGGDTEAFFGQGTRLTVV.

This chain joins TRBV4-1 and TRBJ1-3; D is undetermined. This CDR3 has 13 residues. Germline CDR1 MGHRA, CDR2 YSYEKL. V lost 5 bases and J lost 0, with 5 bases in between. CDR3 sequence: CASSASSGNTIYF. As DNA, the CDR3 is TGCGCCAGCAGCGCCAGCTCTGGAAACACCATATATTTT.

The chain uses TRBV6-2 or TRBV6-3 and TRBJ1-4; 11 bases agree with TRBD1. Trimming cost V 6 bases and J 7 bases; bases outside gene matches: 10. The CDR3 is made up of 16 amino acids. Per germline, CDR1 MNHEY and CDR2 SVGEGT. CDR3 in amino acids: CASSPLGTGGGEKLFF. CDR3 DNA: TGTGCCAGCAGCCCTCTGGGGACAGGGGGAGGTGAAAAACTGTTTTTT.

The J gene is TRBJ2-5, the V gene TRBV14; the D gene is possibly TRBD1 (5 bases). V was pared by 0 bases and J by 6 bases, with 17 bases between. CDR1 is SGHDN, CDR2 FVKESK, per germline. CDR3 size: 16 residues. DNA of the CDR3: TGTGCCAGCAGCCAAGATTGGGCAGGGTACTCGAAGACCCAGTACTTC. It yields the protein CASSQDWAGYSKTQYF. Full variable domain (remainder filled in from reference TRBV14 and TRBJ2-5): EAGVTQFPSHSVIEKGQTVTLRCDPISGHDNLYWYRRVMGKEIKFLLHFVKESKQDESGMPNNRFLAERTGGTYSTLKVQPAELEDSGVYFCASSQDWAGYSKTQYFGPGTRLLVL.

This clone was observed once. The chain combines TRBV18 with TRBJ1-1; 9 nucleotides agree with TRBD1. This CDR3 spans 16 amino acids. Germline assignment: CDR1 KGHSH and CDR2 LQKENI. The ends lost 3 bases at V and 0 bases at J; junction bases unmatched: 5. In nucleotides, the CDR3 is TGTGCCAGCTCACCGGACAGGGGCCTTTTGAACACTGAAGCTTTCTTT. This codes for CASSPDRGLLNTEAFF.

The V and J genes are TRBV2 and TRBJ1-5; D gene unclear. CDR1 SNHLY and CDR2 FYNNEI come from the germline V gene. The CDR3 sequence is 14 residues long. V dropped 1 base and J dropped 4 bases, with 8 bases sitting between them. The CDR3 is CASSEGTDNQPQHF. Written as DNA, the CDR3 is TGTGCCAGCAGTGAAGGAACAGATAATCAGCCCCAGCATTTT.

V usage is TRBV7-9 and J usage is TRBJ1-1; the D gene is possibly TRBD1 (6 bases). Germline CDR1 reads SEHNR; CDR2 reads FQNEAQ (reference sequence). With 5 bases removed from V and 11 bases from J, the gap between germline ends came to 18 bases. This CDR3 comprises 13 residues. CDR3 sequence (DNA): TGTGCCAGCAGCCCAAGGACAGCCCTGGGGGCTTTCTTT. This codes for CASSPRTALGAFF. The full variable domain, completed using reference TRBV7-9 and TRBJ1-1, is DTGVSQNPRHKITKRGQNVTFRCDPISEHNRLYWYRQTLGQGPEFLTYFQNEAQLEKSRLLSDRFSAERPKGSFSTLEIQRTEQGDSAMYLCASSPRTALGAFFGQGTRLTVV.

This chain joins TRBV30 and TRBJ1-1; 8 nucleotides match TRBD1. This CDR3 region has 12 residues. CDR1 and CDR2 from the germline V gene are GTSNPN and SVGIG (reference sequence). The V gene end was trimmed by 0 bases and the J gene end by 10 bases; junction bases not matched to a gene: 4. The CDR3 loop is CAWSVGTGRAFF. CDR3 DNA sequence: TGTGCCTGGAGTGTAGGGACAGGTAGAGCTTTCTTT.

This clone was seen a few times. CDR3 loop: CASSVNPNQPQHF. CDR3 DNA sequence: TGTGCCAGCAGCGTTAACCCCAATCAGCCCCAGCATTTT. This chain joins TRBV9 and TRBJ1-5; D remains ambiguous. Trimming removed 2 bases from V and 3 bases from J, with 6 bases in between. Germline V CDR1 and CDR2: SGDLS, YYNGEE. This CDR3 comprises 13 residues. Full variable domain (remainder filled in from reference TRBV9 and TRBJ1-5): DSGVTQTPKHLITATGQRVTLRCSPRSGDLSVYWYQQSLDQGLQFLIQYYNGEERAKGNILERFSAQQFPDLHSELNLSSLELGDSALYFCASSVNPNQPQHFGDGTRLSIL.

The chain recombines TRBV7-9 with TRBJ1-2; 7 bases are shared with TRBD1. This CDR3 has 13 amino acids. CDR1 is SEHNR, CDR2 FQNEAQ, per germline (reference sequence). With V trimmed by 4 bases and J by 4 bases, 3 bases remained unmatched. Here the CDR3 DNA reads TGTGCCAGCAGCTCACAGGGGCCCTATGGCTACACCTTC. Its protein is CASSSQGPYGYTF.

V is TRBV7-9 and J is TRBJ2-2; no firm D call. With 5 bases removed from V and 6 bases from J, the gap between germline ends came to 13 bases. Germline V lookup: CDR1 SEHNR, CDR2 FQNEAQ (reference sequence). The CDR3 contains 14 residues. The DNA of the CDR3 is TGTGCCAGCAGCAGACGGACGGTGGCCGGGGAGCTGTTTTTT. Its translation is CASSRRTVAGELFF.

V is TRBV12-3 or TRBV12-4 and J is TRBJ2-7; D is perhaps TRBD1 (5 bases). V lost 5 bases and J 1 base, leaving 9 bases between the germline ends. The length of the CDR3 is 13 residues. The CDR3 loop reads CASSRGRSYEQYV. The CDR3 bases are TGTGCCAGCAGTAGGGGTCGTTCCTACGAGCAGTACGTC.

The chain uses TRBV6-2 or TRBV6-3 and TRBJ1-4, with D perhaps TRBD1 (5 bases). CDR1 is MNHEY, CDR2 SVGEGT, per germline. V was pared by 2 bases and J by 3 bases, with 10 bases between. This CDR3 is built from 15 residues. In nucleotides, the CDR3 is TGTGCCAGCAGTTACGGGGGGGAGTCTAATGAAAAACTGTTTTTT. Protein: CASSYGGESNEKLFF.

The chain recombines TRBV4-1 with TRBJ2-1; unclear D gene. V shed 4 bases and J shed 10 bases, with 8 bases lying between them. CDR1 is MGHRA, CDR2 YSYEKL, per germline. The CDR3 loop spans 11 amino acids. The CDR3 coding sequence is TGCGCCAGCAGCCTTCGAGGCGAGCAGTTCTTC. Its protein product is CASSLRGEQFF.

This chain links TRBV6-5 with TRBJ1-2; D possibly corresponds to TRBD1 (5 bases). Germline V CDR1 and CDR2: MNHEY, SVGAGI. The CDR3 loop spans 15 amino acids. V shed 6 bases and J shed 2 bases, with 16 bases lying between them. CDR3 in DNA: TGTGCCAGCAGCCGGGACTTCGGGGGGAACTATGGCTACACCTTC. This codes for CASSRDFGGNYGYTF.

The CDR3 DNA is TGTGCCAGCAGCCCCGGGACAGGGGGCTCTTCACCCCTCCACTTT. Amino acids: CASSPGTGGSSPLHF. The rearrangement links TRBV9 to TRBJ1-6, with 12 bases matching TRBD1. V trimming: 4 bases; J trimming: 9 bases; junction bases outside the gene matches: 5. Germline values: CDR1 SGDLS, CDR2 YYNGEE. This CDR3 spans 15 amino acids.

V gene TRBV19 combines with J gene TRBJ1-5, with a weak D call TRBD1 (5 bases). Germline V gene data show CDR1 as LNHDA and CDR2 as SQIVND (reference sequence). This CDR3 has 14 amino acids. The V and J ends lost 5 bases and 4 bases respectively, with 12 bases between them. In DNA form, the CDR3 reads TGTGCCAGTAGTGCGGGGGGGGGAAATCAGCCCCAGCATTTT. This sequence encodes CASSAGGGNQPQHF.

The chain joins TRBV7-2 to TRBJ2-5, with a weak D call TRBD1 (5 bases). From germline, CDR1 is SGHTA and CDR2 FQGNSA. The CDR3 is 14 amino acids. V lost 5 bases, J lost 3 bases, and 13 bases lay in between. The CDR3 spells CASSAPPREETQYF. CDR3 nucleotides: TGTGCCAGCAGCGCCCCTCCCAGGGAAGAGACCCAGTACTTC.

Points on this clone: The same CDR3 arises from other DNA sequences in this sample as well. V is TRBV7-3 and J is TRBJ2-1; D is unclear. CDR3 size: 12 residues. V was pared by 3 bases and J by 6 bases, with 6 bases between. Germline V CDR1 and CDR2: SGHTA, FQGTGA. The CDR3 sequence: CASSFSGNEQFF. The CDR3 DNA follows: TGTGCCAGCAGCTTCTCCGGCAATGAGCAGTTCTTC.

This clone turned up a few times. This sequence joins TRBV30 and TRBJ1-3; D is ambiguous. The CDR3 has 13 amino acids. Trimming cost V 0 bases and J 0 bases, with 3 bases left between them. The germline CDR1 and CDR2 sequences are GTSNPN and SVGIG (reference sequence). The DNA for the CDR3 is TGTGCCTGGAGTGTATTCTCTGGAAACACCATATATTTT. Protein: CAWSVFSGNTIYF.

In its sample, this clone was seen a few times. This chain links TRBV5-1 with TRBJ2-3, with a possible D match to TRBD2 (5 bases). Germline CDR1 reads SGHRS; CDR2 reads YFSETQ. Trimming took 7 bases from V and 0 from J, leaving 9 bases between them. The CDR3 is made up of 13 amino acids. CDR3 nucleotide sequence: TGCGCCAGCTCCCGGGGAAGCACAGATACGCAGTATTTT. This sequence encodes CASSRGSTDTQYF.

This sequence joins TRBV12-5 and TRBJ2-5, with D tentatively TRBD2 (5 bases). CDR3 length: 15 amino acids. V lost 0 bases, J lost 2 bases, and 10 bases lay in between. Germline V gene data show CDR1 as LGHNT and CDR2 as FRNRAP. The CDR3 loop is CASGLVQGGQETQYF. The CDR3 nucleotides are TGTGCTAGTGGTTTGGTACAAGGAGGTCAAGAGACCCAGTACTTC.

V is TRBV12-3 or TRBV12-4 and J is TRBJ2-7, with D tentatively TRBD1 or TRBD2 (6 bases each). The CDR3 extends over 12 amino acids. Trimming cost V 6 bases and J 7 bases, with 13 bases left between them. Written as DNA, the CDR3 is TGTGCCAGCAGCAGGGGACGGGAGGAGCAGTACGTC. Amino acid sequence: CASSRGREEQYV.